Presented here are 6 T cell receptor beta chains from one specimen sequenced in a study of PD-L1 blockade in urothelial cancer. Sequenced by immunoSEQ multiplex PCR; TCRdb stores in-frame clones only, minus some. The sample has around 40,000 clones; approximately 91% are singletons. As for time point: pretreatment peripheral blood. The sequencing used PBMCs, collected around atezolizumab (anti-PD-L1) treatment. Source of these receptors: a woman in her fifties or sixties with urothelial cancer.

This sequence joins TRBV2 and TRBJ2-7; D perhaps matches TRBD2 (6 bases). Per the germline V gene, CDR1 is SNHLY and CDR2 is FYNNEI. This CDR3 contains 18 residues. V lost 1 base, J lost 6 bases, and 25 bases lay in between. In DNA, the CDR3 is TGTGCCAGCAGTGAAGTCGATAGGTTGGCGGGACCCTTAGGCGAGCAGTACTTC. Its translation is CASSEVDRLAGPLGEQYF.

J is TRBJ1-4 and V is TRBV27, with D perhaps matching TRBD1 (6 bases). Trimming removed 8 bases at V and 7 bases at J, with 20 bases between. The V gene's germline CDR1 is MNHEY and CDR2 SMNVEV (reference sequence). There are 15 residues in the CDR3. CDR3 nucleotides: TGTGCCAGCCGAGCCCGTCCGGGACATGCTGAAAAACTGTTTTTT. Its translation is CASRARPGHAEKLFF.

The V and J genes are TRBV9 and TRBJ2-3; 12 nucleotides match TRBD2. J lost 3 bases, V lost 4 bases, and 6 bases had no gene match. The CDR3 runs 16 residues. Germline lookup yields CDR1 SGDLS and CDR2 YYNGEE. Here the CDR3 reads CASSHFGLAGTDTQYF. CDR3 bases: TGTGCCAGCAGCCATTTCGGACTAGCGGGAACAGATACGCAGTATTTT.

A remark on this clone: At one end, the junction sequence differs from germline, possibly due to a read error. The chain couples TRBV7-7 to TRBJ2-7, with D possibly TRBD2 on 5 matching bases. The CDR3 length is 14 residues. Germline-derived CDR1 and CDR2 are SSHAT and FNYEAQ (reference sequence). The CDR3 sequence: CASSPFRGSDEQYF. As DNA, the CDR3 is TGTGCTAGCAGCCCCTTCCGGGGTTCTGACGAGCAGTACTTC. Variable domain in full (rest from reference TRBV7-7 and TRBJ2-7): GAGVSQSPRYKVTKRGQDVTLRCDPISSHATLYWYQQALGQGPEFLTYFNYEAQPDKSGLPSDRFSAERPEGSISTLTIQRTEQRDSAMYRCASSPFRGSDEQYFGPGTRLTVT.

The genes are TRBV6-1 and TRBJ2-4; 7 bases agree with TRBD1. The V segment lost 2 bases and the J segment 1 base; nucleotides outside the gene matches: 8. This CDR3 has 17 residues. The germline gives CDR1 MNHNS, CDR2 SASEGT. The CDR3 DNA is TGTGCCAGCAGTGAAAGACAGGGTTTTACGGCCAAAAACATTCAGTACTTC. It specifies CASSERQGFTAKNIQYF.

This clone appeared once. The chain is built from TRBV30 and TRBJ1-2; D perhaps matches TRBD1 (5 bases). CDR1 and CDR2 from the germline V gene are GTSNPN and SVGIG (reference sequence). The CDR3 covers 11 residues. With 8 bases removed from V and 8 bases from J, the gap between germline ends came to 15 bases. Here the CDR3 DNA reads TGTGCCCGGCAGGGATTGGGGGGCTACACCTTC. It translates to CARQGLGGYTF. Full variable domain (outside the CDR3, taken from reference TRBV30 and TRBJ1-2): SQTIHQWPATLVQPVGSPLSLECTVEGTSNPNLYWYRQAAGRGLQLLFYSVGIGQISSEVPQNLSASRPQDRQFILSSKKLLLSDSGFYLCARQGLGGYTFGSGTRLTVV.